This entry lists 22 T cell receptor beta chains sequenced from one sample in a study of blood T cell repertoires in COVID-19. TCRdb keeps only in-frame clones here, not all; method: immunoSEQ multiplex PCR. The top ten clones hold approximately 10% of a sample with 75,000 to 85,000 clones, about 85% of them seen once. The source material was peripheral blood. The receptors stem from a man aged 60-69 years with COVID-19, enrolled during active disease.

The CDR3 reads CASSDGGPGMEQYF. CDR3 coding DNA: TGTGCCAGCAGTGACGGGGGCCCCGGAATGGAGCAGTACTTC. The V call is TRBV6-4, the J call TRBJ2-7; TRBD1 might be the D (6 bases). The CDR3 covers 14 residues. V was cut by 2 bases and J by 7 bases, with 15 bases left in between. From germline, CDR1 is MRHNA and CDR2 SNTAGT.

This chain links TRBV29-1 with TRBJ2-2; D might be TRBD1 (6 bases). Trimming took 0 bases from V and 0 from J, leaving 20 bases between them. Germline assignment: CDR1 SQVTM and CDR2 ANQGSEA. The CDR3 totals 19 residues. The CDR3 loop is CSVEEKVGPGAPNTGELFF. The CDR3 bases are TGCAGCGTTGAAGAAAAGGTGGGGCCAGGGGCCCCGAACACCGGGGAGCTGTTTTTT.

The chain carries TRBV3-1 (or the pseudogene TRBV3-2) and TRBJ2-3; 7 nucleotides agree with TRBD1. The ends lost 2 bases at V and 5 bases at J; junction bases unmatched: 7. Germline loops: CDR1 LGHDT, CDR2 YNNKEL (reference sequence). The CDR3 has 15 amino acids. CDR3: CASSQIGQGEDTQYF. The DNA of the CDR3 is TGTGCCAGCAGCCAAATTGGGCAGGGGGAAGATACGCAGTATTTT.

The chain couples TRBV5-4 to TRBJ2-2, with a weak D call TRBD2 (6 bases). CDR3 length: 16 residues. Germline V lookup: CDR1 SGHNT, CDR2 YYREEE (reference sequence). V gave up 2 bases and J gave up 4 bases, with 15 bases separating them. CDR3 protein: CASSLGGAAGTGELFF. In DNA form, the CDR3 reads TGTGCCAGCAGCTTAGGCGGGGCAGCTGGCACCGGGGAGCTGTTTTTT.

The chain recombines TRBV7-9 with TRBJ2-3, with unresolved D. V shed 1 base and J shed 3 bases, with 5 bases lying between them. CDR3 length equals 13 residues. From germline, CDR1 is SEHNR and CDR2 FQNEAQ (reference sequence). CDR3 in DNA: TGTGCCAGCAGCTTAGATATTACAGATACGCAGTATTTT. Protein sequence: CASSLDITDTQYF.

The chain joins TRBV7-7 to TRBJ1-4; 8 bases fit TRBD1. The germline gives CDR1 SSHAT, CDR2 FNYEAQ (reference sequence). The CDR3 consists of 15 residues. Trimming cost V 5 bases and J 2 bases; bases outside gene matches: 4. Here the CDR3 reads CASSKTGGTNEKLFF. As DNA, the CDR3 is TGTGCCAGCAGCAAAACAGGGGGTACTAATGAAAAACTGTTTTTT.

This chain uses TRBV6-5 with TRBJ2-3; D is possibly TRBD2 (6 bases). In germline, CDR1 is MNHEY, CDR2 SVGAGI. CDR3 size: 15 residues. The V end lost 5 bases, the J end lost 0 bases, and 12 bases lay between the germline ends. In DNA, the CDR3 is TGTGCCAGCAGTCCGGGAGATTCTAGCACAGATACGCAGTATTTT. Residues: CASSPGDSSTDTQYF.

The rearrangement joins TRBV3-1 (or the pseudogene TRBV3-2) to TRBJ2-7; D is perhaps TRBD2 (6 bases). The germline V and J ends were trimmed by 6 bases and 5 bases, with 11 bases remaining between them. Germline assignment: CDR1 LGHDT and CDR2 YNNKEL (reference sequence). The CDR3 totals 12 residues. The chain's CDR3 is CASSPGRNEQYF. In DNA, the CDR3 is TGTGCCAGCAGTCCCGGGAGAAACGAGCAGTACTTC.

The genes are TRBV7-3 and TRBJ2-1; D possibly corresponds to TRBD2 (5 bases). The V gene lost 2 bases and the J gene lost 1 base, with 6 bases spanning the gap. The CDR3 extends over 14 amino acids. Per the germline V gene, CDR1 is SGHTA and CDR2 is FQGTGA. The CDR3 here is CASSLSGSYNEQFF. The CDR3, as DNA: TGTGCCAGCAGCTTATCGGGGTCCTACAATGAGCAGTTCTTC. Full variable domain (rest looked up from reference TRBV7-3 and TRBJ2-1): GAGVSQTPSNKVTEKGKYVELRCDPISGHTALYWYRQSLGQGPEFLIYFQGTGAADDSGLPNDRFFAVRPEGSVSTLKIQRTERGDSAVYLCASSLSGSYNEQFFGPGTRLTVL.

The V and J genes are TRBV6-5 and TRBJ2-5; a weak D match, TRBD1 (6 bases). Germline loops: CDR1 MNHEY, CDR2 SVGAGI. The CDR3 runs 14 residues. Trimming removed 8 bases from V and 4 bases from J, with 17 bases in between. The chain's CDR3 is CASSETGMGETQYF. Written as DNA, the CDR3 is TGTGCCAGCTCCGAAACAGGGATGGGAGAGACCCAGTACTTC.

The V and J genes are TRBV9 and TRBJ1-4; 9 bases agree with TRBD1. V was pared by 3 bases and J by 8 bases, with 5 bases of the junction left unmatched. This CDR3 contains 14 residues. Germline CDR1 and CDR2: SGDLS and YYNGEE. CDR3 sequence (DNA): TGTGCCAGCAGCGGCGGGACAGGGTGGGAAAAACTGTTTTTT. Translated: CASSGGTGWEKLFF.

The J gene is TRBJ2-7, the V gene TRBV7-2, with a tentative D call TRBD2 (6 bases). The CDR3 extends over 16 amino acids. Germline CDR1 reads SGHTA; CDR2 reads FQGNSA. V lost 1 base and J lost 3, with 16 bases in between. This chain's CDR3 is CASSLGVLAEFYEQYF. The CDR3, as DNA: TGTGCCAGCAGCTTAGGGGTGTTAGCGGAATTCTACGAGCAGTACTTC.

The CDR3 DNA follows: TGTGCCACCAGAGGGGGTCCCTCCCTATACAATGAGCAGTTCTTC. Translated: CATRGGPSLYNEQFF. V usage is TRBV24-1 and J usage is TRBJ2-1, with D possibly being TRBD1 (6 bases). V lost 7 bases and J lost 4, with 16 bases in between. Germline CDR1 and CDR2: KGHDR and SFDVKD. The CDR3 extends over 15 amino acids.

This clone was counted a few times. This rearrangement joins TRBV19 to TRBJ1-1; 10 positions match TRBD1. The CDR3 spans 13 residues. Trimming at V came to 8 bases and at J to 1 base, leaving 1 base not matched to a gene. Germline CDR1 reads LNHDA; CDR2 reads SQIVND (reference sequence). The CDR3 DNA follows: TGTGCCAGTGGGGACAGGGGGAACACTGAAGCTTTCTTT. Residues: CASGDRGNTEAFF.

V is TRBV6-5 and J is TRBJ1-6, with a possible D match to TRBD1 (6 bases). This CDR3 is built from 15 residues. Trimming removed 7 bases at V and 11 bases at J, with 21 bases between. In germline, CDR1 is MNHEY, CDR2 SVGAGI. This CDR3 is CASKGSGENGTPLHF. Here the CDR3 DNA reads TGTGCCAGCAAGGGCTCAGGGGAGAATGGTACACCCCTCCACTTT.

V is TRBV28 and J is TRBJ1-2, with D tentatively TRBD1 (6 bases). The CDR3 is 15 amino acids. Germline V CDR1 and CDR2: MDHEN, SYDVKM. Between the trimmed V and J ends, which lost 3 bases and 1 base, there was a span of 12 bases. This CDR3 reads CASSFEDRDNYGYTF. The CDR3 nucleotides are TGTGCCAGCAGTTTTGAGGACAGAGATAACTATGGCTACACCTTC.

V usage is TRBV2 and J usage is TRBJ2-7, with 7 bases fitting TRBD1. Unmatched junction bases numbered 2, after V lost 4 bases and J lost 8 bases. Germline CDR1 SNHLY, CDR2 FYNNEI. This CDR3 has 11 residues. The chain's CDR3 is CASSGRGQQYF. The CDR3, as DNA: TGTGCCAGCAGTGGAAGGGGGCAGCAGTACTTC.

The chain combines TRBV5-3 with TRBJ1-2; no definite D call. TRBV5-3 is recorded as an ORF, its role being uncertain. This CDR3 comprises 14 residues. The ends were cut back, 9 bases at V and 2 bases at J, with 17 bases in the middle. The CDR3 region has the DNA TGTGCCACTCTGGGCAGGCCCCGCAACTATGGCTACACCTTC. It is translated as CATLGRPRNYGYTF.

This rearrangement joins TRBV4-2 to TRBJ2-1, with 8 nucleotides matching TRBD2. The length of the CDR3 is 17 residues. With V trimmed by 0 bases and J by 4 bases, 8 bases remained unmatched. Germline V gene sequence: CDR1 LGHNA, CDR2 YNFKEQ. The CDR3 DNA reads as TGTGCCAGCAGCCAAGAGGGTCTGGTAGCGGGGTACAATGAGCAGTTCTTC. This codes for CASSQEGLVAGYNEQFF.

This clone has just a few counts. This rearrangement joins TRBV6-5 to TRBJ2-7, with D tentatively TRBD2 (7 bases). Trimming stripped 10 bases from V and 5 bases from J, with 21 bases between. The CDR3 is 14 amino acids. Looked up from germline, CDR1 is MNHEY and CDR2 is SVGAGI. The CDR3 sequence is CATYLGGGQDEQYF. In nucleotides, the CDR3 is TGTGCCACCTACCTTGGGGGGGGCCAGGACGAGCAGTACTTC.

The gene calls are TRBV11-1 and TRBJ2-7; the D is unclear. Germline CDR1 is SGHAT and CDR2 is FQDESV (reference sequence). V lost 1 base, J lost 5 bases, and 12 bases lay in between. The CDR3 has 14 amino acids. CDR3 sequence reads: CASSLVAGSNEQYF. CDR3 DNA: TGTGCCAGCAGCTTAGTGGCAGGCTCGAACGAGCAGTACTTC.

The chain uses TRBV5-4 and TRBJ2-3, with 11 bases that match TRBD2. Germline V gives CDR1 SGHNT, CDR2 YYREEE (reference sequence). J lost 6 bases, V lost 7 bases, and 7 bases had no gene match. CDR3 length: 14 amino acids. The CDR3 nucleotides are TGTGCCAGCTCCCCTAGCGGGAGGACGGATACGCAGTATTTT. It is translated as CASSPSGRTDTQYF.